This is a list of T cell receptor beta chains from one sample in a study of blood T cell repertoires in COVID-19. Repertoires were generated with immunoSEQ multiplex PCR, while TCRdb's copy carries only in-frame clones and drops some. In the table there are more than 100,000 clones, 89% of which are singletons. Sequencing input: peripheral blood. All receptors derive from a woman aged 55-75 years with acute or convalescent COVID-19. Both conserved end residues are part of each CDR3. The order of the fields is V gene, D gene, J gene, clone size, CDR3 DNA, CDR3 protein. A D gene is named only where the DNA matches it firmly. Only some rows state a clone size, as once, few, many or a class for expanded clones.

>TRBV10-3|NA|TRBJ1-3|few
TGTGCCATCAGGACGAGGGCAAGTCGCGGAAACACCATATATTTT
CAIRTRASRGNTIYF
>TRBV27|NA|TRBJ2-2|NA
TGTGCCAGCAGTTTAAGTGGGAGTGTCGGGGAGCTGTTTTTT
CASSLSGSVGELFF
>TRBV5-1|NA|TRBJ1-2|NA
TGCGCCAGCAGCTTGGAGTGGGCCTCCTATGGCTACACCTTC
CASSLEWASYGYTF
>TRBV5-1|NA|TRBJ2-5|NA
TGCGCCACTGGCGCGGGGAGTTCGCGGGTAGAGACCCAGTACTTC
CATGAGSSRVETQYF
>TRBV5-5|TRBD1|TRBJ1-1|NA
TGTGCCAGCAGCGTCGGACAGGAGAACACTGAAGCTTTCTTT
CASSVGQENTEAFF
>TRBV3-1/TRBV3-2|NA|TRBJ1-3|NA
TGTGCCAGCGATAGCGGCGGTGGAAACACCATATATTTT
CASDSGGGNTIYF
>TRBV7-3|TRBD2|TRBJ2-3|NA
TGTGCCAGCAGCGGGACTAGCGGGGGCACAGATACGCAGTATTTT
CASSGTSGGTDTQYF
>TRBV19|TRBD1|TRBJ1-5|NA
TGTGCCAGTAGTATAGGGACAGGGGGTCAGCCCCAGCATTTT
CASSIGTGGQPQHF
>TRBV28|NA|TRBJ1-4|NA
TGTGCCAGCAGTATCCAGGGCGGGGGCGCGTTTTCTAATGAAAAACTGTTTTTT
CASSIQGGGAFSNEKLFF
>TRBV4-1|NA|TRBJ2-7|NA
TGCGCCAGCAGCCATCGCGACGAGGCGTCGTCCTACGAGCAGTACTTC
CASSHRDEASSYEQYF
>TRBV6-5|NA|TRBJ1-5|NA
TGTGCCAGCAGGGACAGCCCCTCGGACCAGCATTTT
CASRDSPSDQHF
>TRBV6-5|NA|TRBJ2-1|NA
TGTGCCAGCAGTCCGCGGACTACCCTTCGGGGGCAGTTCTTC
CASSPRTTLRGQFF
>TRBV18|TRBD2|TRBJ2-1|NA
TGTGCCAGCTCACCACCGGCCGCGGGAGCCTATGGTGAGCAGTTCTTC
CASSPPAAGAYGEQFF